This T cell receptor (beta chain) originates from a study of blood T cells in healthy people across ages. Total RNA, at least 6 micrograms per sample, came from PBMCs. CDR3 length equals 14 residues. With V trimmed by 6 bases and J by 4 bases, 8 bases remained unmatched. The V gene's germline CDR1 is SNHLY and CDR2 FYNNEI. This clonotype was seen only a few times. Primed by a sample-barcoded 5' primer and a J-beta primer mix, a second PCR proceeded for 7 to 11 cycles. Any given sample supplied a minimum of 2.5 million CDR3-containing paired-end reads. TCRdb used MiXCR to reprocess the 5' RACE reads, holding one entry per CDR3 protein. The table lists hundreds of thousands of distinct CDR3 sequences, about 55% of them singletons.

The sample taken for sequencing was blood. The sequence came from an elderly man in good health. The V call is TRBV2, the J call TRBJ1-1, with 7 bases fitting TRBD1. The CDR3 bases are TGTGCCAGCAGAACGACAGGGAAGGGCACTGAAGCTTTCTTT. Translated, it gives CASRTTGKGTEAFF.